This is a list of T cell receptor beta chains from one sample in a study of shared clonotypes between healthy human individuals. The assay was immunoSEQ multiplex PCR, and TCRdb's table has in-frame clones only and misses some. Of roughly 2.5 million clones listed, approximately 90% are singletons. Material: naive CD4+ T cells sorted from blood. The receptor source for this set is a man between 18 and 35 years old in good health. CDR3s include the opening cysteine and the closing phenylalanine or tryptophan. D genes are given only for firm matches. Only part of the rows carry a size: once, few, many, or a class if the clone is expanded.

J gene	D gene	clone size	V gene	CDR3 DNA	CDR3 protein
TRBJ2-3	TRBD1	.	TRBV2	TGTGCCAGCGTTAAGTATCAACAGGGGAGCACAGATACGCAGTATTTT	CASVKYQQGSTDTQYF
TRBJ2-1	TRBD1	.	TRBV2	TGTGCCAGCAGTGAACCGTGGACAGGGATGCTAGGGATCAATGAGCAGTTCTTC	CASSEPWTGMLGINEQFF
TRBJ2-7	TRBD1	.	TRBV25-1	TGTGCCAGCAGTGATGGTAGGACAGGGCCTATTTACGAGCAGTACTTC	CASSDGRTGPIYEQYF
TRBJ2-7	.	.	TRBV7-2	TGTGCCAGCAGCTTAGCCAGGGGACCCTCCTACGAGCAGTACTTC	CASSLARGPSYEQYF
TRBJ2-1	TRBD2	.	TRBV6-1	TGTGCCAGCAGGGTAGCGGGGGGCTTCTACAATGAGCAGTTCTTC	CASRVAGGFYNEQFF
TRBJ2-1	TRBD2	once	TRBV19	TGTGCCAGTAGTACCCCGGGACTAATAGTTGATGAGCAGTTCTTC	CASSTPGLIVDEQFF
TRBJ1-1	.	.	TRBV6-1	TGTGCCAGCAGCGCCAAACCAGCGAACACTGAAGCTTTCTTT	CASSAKPANTEAFF
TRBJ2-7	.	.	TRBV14	TGTGCCAGCAGCTTGGAAGCAGCCGTCCTCTACGAGCAGTACTTC	CASSLEAAVLYEQYF
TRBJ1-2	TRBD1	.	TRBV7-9	TGTGCCAGCAGCACTGACAGGGTCGGGTATGGCTACACCTTC	CASSTDRVGYGYTF
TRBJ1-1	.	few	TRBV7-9	TGTGCCAGCAGCTTACGGGGAGGCACTGAAGCTTTCTTT	CASSLRGGTEAFF
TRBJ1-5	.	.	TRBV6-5	TGTGCCAGCAGCCAACAGGGAAGCAATCAGCCCCAGCATTTT	CASSQQGSNQPQHF
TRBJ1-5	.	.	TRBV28	TGTGCCAGCAGCCCGTTTAGCAATCAGCCCCAGCATTTT	CASSPFSNQPQHF
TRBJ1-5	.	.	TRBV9	TGTGCCAGCAGCGTAGGGGACATAAATCAGCCCCAGCATTTT	CASSVGDINQPQHF
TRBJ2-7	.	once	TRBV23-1	TGCGCCAGCCGACAAGGGGCCTACGAGCAGTACTTC	CASRQGAYEQYF
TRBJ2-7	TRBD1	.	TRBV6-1	TGTGCCAGCAACCCCAGGGGGCCCCCCTACGAGCAGTACTTC	CASNPRGPPYEQYF
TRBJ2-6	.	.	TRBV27	TGTGCCAGCAGTCCCCTGGGTAGAACGGGGGCCAACGTCCTGACTTTC	CASSPLGRTGANVLTF
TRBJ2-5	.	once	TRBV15	TGTGCCACCAGCAGAGATCATGCCCTCCAAGAGACCCAGTACTTC	CATSRDHALQETQYF
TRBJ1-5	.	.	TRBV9	TGTGCCAGCAGCGTAGCCGGGGTGGGACAGCCCCAGCATTTT	CASSVAGVGQPQHF
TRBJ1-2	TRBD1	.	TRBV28	TGTGCCAGCAGTTTGGGACAGGGAGGTGGCTATGGCTACACCTTC	CASSLGQGGGYGYTF
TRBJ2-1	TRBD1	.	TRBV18	TGTGCCAGCTCACCGGGACAGGGTTACAATGAGCAGTTCTTC	CASSPGQGYNEQFF
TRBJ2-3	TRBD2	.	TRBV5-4	TGTGCCAGCAGCTTATTTCCGGGACTAGCGGGAGGTCGTCGGGATACGCAGTATTTT	CASSLFPGLAGGRRDTQYF
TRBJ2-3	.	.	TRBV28	TGTGCCAGCAGGTTGACAGGCGGGGAGACAGATACGCAGTATTTT	CASRLTGGETDTQYF
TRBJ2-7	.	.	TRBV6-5	TGTGCCAGCAGTCGGGGAAGCTCCTACGAGCAGTACTTC	CASSRGSSYEQYF
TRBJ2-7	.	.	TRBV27	TGTGCCAGCAGTTTAGGAGGGGAGCAGTACTTC	CASSLGGEQYF
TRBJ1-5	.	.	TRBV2	TGTGCCAGCAGTGCCCAGGGTCCTTATAGCAATCAGCCCCAGCATTTT	CASSAQGPYSNQPQHF
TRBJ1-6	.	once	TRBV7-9	TGTGCCAGCAGCCCTACAGGGTATGATTCACCCCTCCACTTT	CASSPTGYDSPLHF
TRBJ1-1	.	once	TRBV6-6	TGTGCCAGCAGTTACAGGGTCTTCAGCTGGGACACTGAAGCTTTCTTT	CASSYRVFSWDTEAFF
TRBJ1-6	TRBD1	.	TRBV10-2	TGCGCCAGCAGTGATCTCGGACAGGGGGCTCTCCCCCTCCACTTT	CASSDLGQGALPLHF
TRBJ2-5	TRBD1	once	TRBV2	TGTGCCAGCAGTCCGGACAGGGGGGGGACCCAGTACTTC	CASSPDRGGTQYF
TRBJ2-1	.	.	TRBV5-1	TGCGCCAGCAGCCGGGAGGCTGGGGGCAGTTACAATGAGCAGTTCTTC	CASSREAGGSYNEQFF
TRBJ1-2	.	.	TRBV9	TGTGCCACCAACCGGGGGGGCTTAAATTATGGCTACACCTTC	CATNRGGLNYGYTF
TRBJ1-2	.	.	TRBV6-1	TGTGCCAGCAGTGTACGGGGAGGCTACACCTTC	CASSVRGGYTF
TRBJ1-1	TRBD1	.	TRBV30	TGTGCCTGGAGAGGGGACAGGGGAAACACTGAAGCTTTCTTT	CAWRGDRGNTEAFF
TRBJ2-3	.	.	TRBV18	TGTGCCAGCTCACCACCCGGGGGAGCAGATACGCAGTATTTT	CASSPPGGADTQYF
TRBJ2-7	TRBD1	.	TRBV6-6	TGTGCCAGCAGTCCCGACAGGGATCAGTCCTACGAGCAGTACTTC	CASSPDRDQSYEQYF
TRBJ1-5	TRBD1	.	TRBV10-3	TGTGCCAGCAGGGGGACAGCTCAGAATCAGCCCCAGCATTTT	CASRGTAQNQPQHF
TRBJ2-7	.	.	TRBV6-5	TGTGCCACCCAACACCCCGGGCTATACGAGCAGTACTTC	CATQHPGLYEQYF